Below are 28 T cell receptor beta chains sequenced from a single sample in a study of blood T cell repertoires in COVID-19. Produced via immunoSEQ multiplex PCR; TCRdb's table is partial and in-frame only. The data hold some 51,000 clones, with 90% observed a single time. Material for sequencing was peripheral blood. The receptors stem from a man aged 35-49 years with acute or convalescent COVID-19.

The chain couples TRBV6-6 to TRBJ1-1, with D hard to call. Germline V lookup: CDR1 MNHNY, CDR2 SVGAGI (reference sequence). Trimming left V 5 bases short and J 5 bases short, with 15 bases between. The CDR3 has 14 amino acids. CDR3 amino acids: CASSTPGVGTEAFF. The CDR3 DNA reads as TGTGCCAGCAGTACCCCGGGAGTGGGGACTGAAGCTTTCTTT.

The genes are TRBV2 and TRBJ1-2; D gene unclear. Trimming removed 6 bases at V and 6 bases at J, with 11 bases between. The V gene's germline CDR1 is SNHLY and CDR2 FYNNEI. The CDR3 loop spans 12 amino acids. The CDR3 protein is CASSVDSDGYTF. The CDR3 bases are TGTGCCAGCAGCGTGGACTCAGATGGCTACACCTTC.

The chain recombines TRBV7-3 with TRBJ2-1; 8 bases agree with TRBD2. Germline CDR1 is SGHTA and CDR2 is FQGTGA. The CDR3 covers 17 residues. Trimming removed 4 bases from V and 7 bases from J; junction bases left unmatched: 15. The DNA for the CDR3 is TGTGCCAGCAGCTCAAAGGGGGGACTAGGGGTTCCGAATGAGCAGTTCTTC. Translating it yields CASSSKGGLGVPNEQFF.

The chain recombines TRBV6-5 with TRBJ2-5; D is perhaps TRBD1 (5 bases). CDR3 size: 11 residues. V lost 11 bases and J lost 7, with 14 bases in between. Germline CDR1 is MNHEY and CDR2 is SVGAGI. The CDR3 coding sequence is TGTGCCTGCTCAGGGATTGGGACCCAGTACTTC. It is translated as CACSGIGTQYF.

This chain links TRBV27 with TRBJ2-5; D is undetermined. The CDR3 has 14 residues. The germline CDR1 and CDR2 sequences are MNHEY and SMNVEV (reference sequence). V lost 1 base and J lost 0, with 6 bases in between. CDR3 amino acids: CASSLFAYQETQYF. For the CDR3, the DNA is TGTGCCAGCAGTTTATTCGCGTACCAAGAGACCCAGTACTTC.

The chain has TRBV21-1 and TRBJ1-3; the DNA was not used to check the table's D call, TRBD1. TRBV21-1 is a pseudogene. The CDR3 is 13 amino acids. The DNA of the CDR3 is TGTGCCAGCATACAGATCTCTGGAAACACCATATATTTT. Translating it yields CASIQISGNTIYF.

V and J are TRBV3-1 (or the pseudogene TRBV3-2) and TRBJ1-3; D might be TRBD1 (5 bases). The CDR3 runs 15 residues. Germline CDR1 LGHDT, CDR2 YNNKEL (reference sequence). Trimming removed 3 bases from V and 2 bases from J, with 11 bases in between. Here the CDR3 DNA reads TGTGCCAGCAGCCACACCTGGGGGGCTGGAAACACCATATATTTT. It encodes CASSHTWGAGNTIYF.

The rearrangement links TRBV7-8 to TRBJ1-5; no clear D. V lost 1 base and J 5 bases, leaving 15 bases between the germline ends. There are 16 residues in the CDR3. Germline lookup yields CDR1 SGHVS and CDR2 FQNEAQ. The CDR3 DNA follows: TGTGCCAGCAGCTTAGGGAGGACGGGTGGCGATCAGCCCCAGCATTTT. It encodes CASSLGRTGGDQPQHF.

The gene calls are TRBV30 and TRBJ1-1; D is ambiguous. V shed 0 bases and J shed 3 bases, with 14 bases lying between them. The CDR3 is made up of 15 amino acids. CDR1 and CDR2 from the germline V gene are GTSNPN and SVGIG (reference sequence). The chain's CDR3 is CAWSVRGRGYTEAFF. DNA of the CDR3: TGTGCCTGGAGTGTACGAGGGAGAGGCTACACTGAAGCTTTCTTT. Drawing the rest from reference TRBV30 and TRBJ1-1, the complete variable domain is SQTIHQWPATLVQPVGSPLSLECTVEGTSNPNLYWYRQAAGRGLQLLFYSVGIGQISSEVPQNLSASRPQDRQFILSSKKLLLSDSGFYLCAWSVRGRGYTEAFFGQGTRLTVV.

This rearrangement joins TRBV24-1 to TRBJ2-3; 7 bases are a match to TRBD1. Germline V gives CDR1 KGHDR, CDR2 SFDVKD. The CDR3 runs 13 residues. The junction had 9 bases not matched to a gene; V was cut back by 7 bases and J by 9 bases. CDR3 sequence: CATSDRQGGTQYF. The CDR3 DNA reads TGTGCCACCAGCGACAGACAGGGCGGCACGCAGTATTTT.

V usage is TRBV5-1 and J usage is TRBJ1-1, with TRBD1 matching over 7 bases. J lost 3 bases, V lost 4 bases, and 6 bases had no gene match. Germline CDR1 SGHRS, CDR2 YFSETQ. This CDR3 contains 14 residues. The CDR3 here is CASSLWTGDTEAFF. The CDR3 coding sequence is TGCGCCAGCAGCCTTTGGACAGGCGACACTGAAGCTTTCTTT.

This sequence joins TRBV2 and TRBJ2-5; possible D gene TRBD2, 5 bases. There are 15 residues in the CDR3. Between the trimmed V and J ends, which lost 0 bases and 4 bases, there was a span of 12 bases. Germline CDR1 is SNHLY and CDR2 is FYNNEI. This chain's CDR3 is CASSEAWVAGETQYF. As DNA, the CDR3 is TGTGCCAGCAGTGAAGCTTGGGTTGCGGGAGAGACCCAGTACTTC.

This rearrangement joins TRBV7-9 to TRBJ2-1; 7 bases are a match to TRBD2. Germline CDR1 reads SEHNR; CDR2 reads FQNEAQ (reference sequence). The CDR3 spans 14 residues. V lost 0 bases to trimming and J lost 8 bases; unmatched junction nucleotides: 4. CDR3 amino acids: CASSLAGGNDEQFF. Written as DNA, the CDR3 is TGTGCCAGCAGCTTAGCGGGAGGGAACGATGAGCAGTTCTTC.

The chain carries TRBV27 and TRBJ1-2; weak D call: TRBD1 (5 bases). The CDR3 sequence is 15 residues long. CDR1 MNHEY and CDR2 SMNVEV come from the germline V gene (reference sequence). Trimming removed 3 bases from V and 3 bases from J, with 14 bases in between. This chain's CDR3 is CASSLARSGDYGYTF. The CDR3 DNA reads as TGTGCCAGCAGTTTGGCGAGGTCGGGGGACTATGGCTACACCTTC.

The chain couples TRBV19 to TRBJ2-3, with D perhaps matching TRBD2 (6 bases). Trimming took off 6 bases at V and 6 bases at J, with 13 bases between the two ends. This CDR3 has 13 residues. Per the germline V gene, CDR1 is LNHDA and CDR2 is SQIVND (reference sequence). This CDR3 is CASSPRRADTQYF. The CDR3 region has the DNA TGTGCCAGTAGCCCCCGGAGGGCCGATACGCAGTATTTT.

V gene TRBV19 combines with J gene TRBJ2-3, with a weak D call TRBD1 (5 bases). Trimming stripped 7 bases from V and 2 bases from J, with 19 bases between. Germline V lookup: CDR1 LNHDA, CDR2 SQIVND (reference sequence). The CDR3 totals 16 residues. CDR3 protein: CASISMGLYSTDTQYF. CDR3 nucleotides: TGTGCCAGTATCTCCATGGGGCTGTACTCCACAGATACGCAGTATTTT.

The table lists this clone with a few counts. This chain uses TRBV7-3 with TRBJ1-1; the match to TRBD1 covers 9 bases. Germline CDR1 SGHTA, CDR2 FQGTGA. V lost 4 bases to trimming and J lost 5 bases; unmatched junction nucleotides: 8. This CDR3 spans 15 amino acids. CDR3 residues: CASSSGQGFGTEAFF. The CDR3, as DNA: TGTGCCAGCAGCTCGGGACAGGGTTTTGGTACTGAAGCTTTCTTT. Combining the CDR3 with reference TRBV7-3 and TRBJ1-1 gives the whole variable domain GAGVSQTPSNKVTEKGKYVELRCDPISGHTALYWYRQSLGQGPEFLIYFQGTGAADDSGLPNDRFFAVRPEGSVSTLKIQRTERGDSAVYLCASSSGQGFGTEAFFGQGTRLTVV.

CDR3 bases: TGTGCCAGCTTTATGTACGGGAGAGCAGATACGCAGTATTTT. Its protein is CASFMYGRADTQYF. The chain combines TRBV5-4 with TRBJ2-3, with D maybe TRBD2 (6 bases). Germline V lookup: CDR1 SGHNT, CDR2 YYREEE (reference sequence). The V gene lost 7 bases and the J gene lost 4 bases, with 16 bases spanning the gap. This CDR3 region has 14 residues.

The chain carries TRBV6-5 and TRBJ2-1; 8 nucleotides line up with TRBD1. The germline V gene has CDR1 MNHEY and CDR2 SVGAGI. Trimming at V came to 10 bases and at J to 7 bases, leaving 12 bases not matched to a gene. This CDR3 is 14 amino acids long. The CDR3 DNA is TGTGCCACTGGAACGAGACAGGGGTTAAATGAGCAGTTCTTC. Protein: CATGTRQGLNEQFF.

The rearrangement links TRBV30 to TRBJ1-1; D may be TRBD1 (6 bases). The CDR3 extends over 14 amino acids. Germline V gene data show CDR1 as GTSNPN and CDR2 as SVGIG (reference sequence). V lost 1 base to trimming and J lost 1 base, with 10 bases between them. DNA of the CDR3: TGTGCCTGGAGTGGTCCGGGACAGAACACTGAAGCTTTCTTT. Translation gives CAWSGPGQNTEAFF. Based on the CDR3 plus reference TRBV30 and TRBJ1-1, the full variable domain is SQTIHQWPATLVQPVGSPLSLECTVEGTSNPNLYWYRQAAGRGLQLLFYSVGIGQISSEVPQNLSASRPQDRQFILSSKKLLLSDSGFYLCAWSGPGQNTEAFFGQGTRLTVV.

This chain joins TRBV29-1 and TRBJ1-1, with D perhaps matching TRBD1 (6 bases). Deletions cut 7 bases from V and 0 bases from J, with 12 bases between. The CDR3 totals 13 residues. Looked up from germline, CDR1 is SQVTM and CDR2 is ANQGSEA. The CDR3 sequence: CSGGGQMNTEAFF. CDR3 in DNA: TGCAGCGGGGGTGGACAGATGAACACTGAAGCTTTCTTT. Drawing the rest from reference TRBV29-1 and TRBJ1-1, the complete variable domain is SAVISQKPSRDICQRGTSLTIQCQVDSQVTMMFWYRQQPGQSLTLIATANQGSEATYESGFVIDKFPISRPNLTFSTLTVSNMSPEDSSIYLCSGGGQMNTEAFFGQGTRLTVV.

This clone was observed a few times. The rearrangement uses TRBV24-1 and TRBJ2-7; 7 nucleotides match TRBD1. Germline values: CDR1 KGHDR, CDR2 SFDVKD. The CDR3 extends over 13 amino acids. V gave up 9 bases and J gave up 5 bases; unmatched junction bases: 9. CDR3 in amino acids: CATEPLTGDEQYF. The CDR3 DNA follows: TGTGCCACCGAGCCCCTCACAGGGGACGAGCAGTACTTC.

This clone was counted a single time. The gene calls are TRBV9 and TRBJ2-5, with 11 bases lining up with TRBD2. CDR3 length: 14 residues. Germline-derived CDR1 and CDR2 are SGDLS and YYNGEE. The ends lost 3 bases at V and 4 bases at J; junction bases unmatched: 2. The CDR3 loop reads CASSGSGRVETQYF. The CDR3 DNA is TGTGCCAGCAGCGGTAGCGGGAGGGTAGAGACCCAGTACTTC. Full variable domain (remainder filled in from reference TRBV9 and TRBJ2-5): DSGVTQTPKHLITATGQRVTLRCSPRSGDLSVYWYQQSLDQGLQFLIQYYNGEERAKGNILERFSAQQFPDLHSELNLSSLELGDSALYFCASSGSGRVETQYFGPGTRLLVL.

V gene TRBV6-5 combines with J gene TRBJ1-1, with D unclear. Germline lookup yields CDR1 MNHEY and CDR2 SVGAGI. Deletions cut 7 bases from V and 5 bases from J, with 5 bases between. The CDR3 consists of 10 residues. The CDR3, as DNA: TGTGCCAGCAAGCTGACTGAAGCTTTCTTT. Translating it yields CASKLTEAFF.

This sequence joins TRBV5-4 and TRBJ2-2; 8 nucleotides align to TRBD1. The CDR3 covers 15 residues. CDR1 and CDR2 (germline): SGHNT, YYREEE (reference sequence). The V and J ends lost 4 bases and 3 bases, in that order; junction bases with no gene match: 5. DNA of the CDR3: TGTGCCAGCAGCCGGACAGGGTCTGACACCGGGGAGCTGTTTTTT. As protein: CASSRTGSDTGELFF.

V usage is TRBV5-6 and J usage is TRBJ2-7; TRBD2 agrees at 12 bases. V shed 4 bases, J shed 3 bases, and the junction held 5 bases outside the gene matches. This CDR3 is built from 15 residues. CDR1 and CDR2 from the germline V gene are SGHDT and YYEEEE. The CDR3: CASSELAGGVYEQYF. The CDR3, as DNA: TGTGCCAGCAGCGAGCTAGCGGGAGGGGTCTACGAGCAGTACTTC.

This clone has only one observation. The V call is TRBV5-1, the J call TRBJ2-3; 8 bases map to TRBD2. The CDR3 is made up of 14 amino acids. J gave up 5 bases and V 4 bases, and 6 bases lay outside the gene matches. Germline CDR1 and CDR2: SGHRS and YFSETQ. CDR3 coding DNA: TGCGCCAGCAGCGCGGGGGGCATTAAAGATACGCAGTATTTT. Protein: CASSAGGIKDTQYF.

V gene TRBV2 combines with J gene TRBJ1-2; TRBD1 is a possible D gene (5 bases). This CDR3 comprises 14 residues. From germline, CDR1 is SNHLY and CDR2 FYNNEI. V shed 6 bases and J shed 8 bases, with 19 bases lying between them. The CDR3 reads CASSERGPSPGYTF. The CDR3 nucleotides read TGTGCCAGCAGCGAAAGGGGCCCCAGCCCCGGCTACACCTTC. The variable domain in full, completed from reference TRBV2 and TRBJ1-2, reads EPEVTQTPSHQVTQMGQEVILRCVPISNHLYFYWYRQILGQKVEFLVSFYNNEISEKSEIFDDQFSVERPDGSNFTLKIRSTKLEDSAMYFCASSERGPSPGYTFGSGTRLTVV.